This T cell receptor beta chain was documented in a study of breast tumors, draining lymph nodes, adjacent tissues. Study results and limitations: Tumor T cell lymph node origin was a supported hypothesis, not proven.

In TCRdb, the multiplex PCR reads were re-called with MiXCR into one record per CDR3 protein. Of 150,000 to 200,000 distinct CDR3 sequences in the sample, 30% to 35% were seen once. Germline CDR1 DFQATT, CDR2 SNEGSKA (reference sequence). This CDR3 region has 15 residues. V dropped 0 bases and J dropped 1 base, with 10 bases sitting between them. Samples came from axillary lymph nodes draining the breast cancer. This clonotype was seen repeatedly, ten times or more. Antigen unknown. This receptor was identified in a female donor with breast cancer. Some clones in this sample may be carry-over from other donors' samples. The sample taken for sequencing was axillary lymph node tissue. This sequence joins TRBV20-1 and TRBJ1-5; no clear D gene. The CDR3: CSARDIRRSNQPQHF. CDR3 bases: TGCAGTGCTAGAGATATCAGGCGGAGCAATCAGCCCCAGCATTTT.